These T cell receptor beta chains were read from a single sample in a study of spatial heterogeneity in lung cancer. TCRdb recomputed calls from the 5' RACE reads with MiXCR, one row per CDR3 protein. The sample includes 50,000 or so distinct CDR3 sequences, approximately 12% seen only once; the top ten take over 30%. Sequenced here: PBMCs, sampled at follow-up. The receptors shown here come from a male donor with early-stage non-small cell lung cancer. The CDR3 runs from the conserved cysteine through the conserved F or W. D genes are given only for firm matches. Where a row states a size, it is once, few, many or the class of an expanded clone; other rows omit it.

>many|TRBJ2-4|TRBV2|NA
CASSEEYPNIQYF
TGTGCCAGCAGTGAAGAGTATCCAAACATTCAGTACTTC
>few|TRBJ2-7|TRBV6-1|TRBD2
CASSELLAGGPYEQYF
TGTGCCAGCAGTGAACTTTTAGCGGGAGGGCCCTACGAGCAGTACTTC
>once|TRBJ1-1|TRBV7-9|NA
CASSLLSGTEAFF
TGTGCCAGCAGCTTGCTCAGTGGCACTGAAGCTTTCTTT
>few|TRBJ1-1|TRBV12-3/TRBV12-4|TRBD1
CASSPRGRRTEAFF
TGTGCCAGCAGCCCCAGGGGGCGGCGGACTGAAGCTTTCTTT
>many|TRBJ2-7|TRBV5-5|TRBD1
CASSAGTDPYEQYF
TGTGCCAGCAGCGCCGGGACAGACCCCTACGAGCAGTACTTC
>many|TRBJ2-7|TRBV5-6|NA
CASSLEYEQYF
TGTGCCAGCAGCTTGGAGTACGAGCAGTACTTC
>many|TRBJ2-3|TRBV12-3/TRBV12-4|NA
CASTLWGDTQYF
TGTGCCAGCACCCTCTGGGGAGATACGCAGTATTTT
>NA|TRBJ2-1|TRBV7-2|NA
CASSPGNRPNEQFF
TGTGCCAGCAGCCCTGGGAACAGGCCTAATGAGCAGTTCTTC
>many|TRBJ2-1|TRBV5-6|NA
CASSLGGRQEEQFF
TGTGCCAGCAGCTTGGGGGGGCGACAGGAAGAGCAGTTCTTC
>many|TRBJ2-7|TRBV7-9|NA
CASSMDRSYEQYF
TGTGCCAGCAGTATGGACAGATCCTACGAGCAGTACTTC
>many|TRBJ1-4|TRBV7-8|NA
CASSLAGAGTEKLFF
TGTGCCAGCAGCTTAGCGGGGGCAGGGACCGAAAAACTGTTTTTT
>many|TRBJ2-7|TRBV7-9|TRBD1
CASSSQGWGQGTYEQYF
TGTGCCAGCAGCTCCCAAGGGTGGGGACAGGGGACCTACGAGCAGTACTTC
>many|TRBJ2-5|TRBV5-4|NA
CASSFRDSPRGTQYF
TGTGCCAGCAGCTTTCGCGACAGTCCACGAGGGACCCAGTACTTC
>many|TRBJ2-5|TRBV7-3|TRBD1
CASSPDRNQETQYF
TGTGCCAGCAGCCCGGACAGGAATCAAGAGACCCAGTACTTC
>few|TRBJ2-7|TRBV27|TRBD2
CASSAPNHRAGLAGVSSYEQYF
TGTGCCAGCAGTGCGCCGAACCACAGGGCGGGACTAGCGGGAGTTAGCTCCTACGAGCAGTACTTC
>NA|TRBJ1-4|TRBV20-1|TRBD1
CSARDLDRGYEKLFF
TGCAGTGCTAGAGATTTGGACAGGGGCTATGAAAAACTGTTTTTT
>many|TRBJ2-7|TRBV28|TRBD1
CASGDRAYEQYF
TGTGCCAGCGGGGACAGGGCTTACGAGCAGTACTTC
>few|TRBJ2-7|TRBV20-1|NA
CSASRPGAGSEQYF
TGCAGTGCTAGTCGGCCGGGTGCGGGGTCCGAGCAGTACTTC
>many|TRBJ1-3|TRBV15|NA
CATSLGAYPGNTIYF
TGTGCCACCAGCCTAGGGGCTTATCCTGGAAACACCATATATTTT
>many|TRBJ1-2|TRBV20-1|NA
CSAQVFHNYGYTF
TGCAGTGCCCAGGTTTTCCATAACTATGGCTACACCTTC
>few|TRBJ2-1|TRBV18|TRBD1
CASSRGQDLEEQFF
TGTGCCAGCTCGAGGGGACAGGATCTAGAAGAGCAGTTCTTC
>few|TRBJ1-1|TRBV5-4|TRBD1
CASSSLDRGNTEAFF
TGTGCCAGCAGCTCCTTGGACAGGGGGAACACTGAAGCTTTCTTT
>many|TRBJ2-2|TRBV4-2|NA
CASSQAGLAKDGELFF
TGTGCCAGCAGCCAAGCGGGACTCGCGAAGGACGGGGAGCTGTTTTTT
>many|TRBJ2-1|TRBV6-5|NA
CASSSEGTHYNEQFF
TGTGCCAGCAGTTCGGAGGGGACACACTACAATGAGCAGTTCTTC
>many|TRBJ1-4|TRBV28|TRBD1
CASSSAGTGGEKLFF
TGTGCCAGCAGTTCCGCCGGGACAGGGGGTGAAAAACTGTTTTTT
>many|TRBJ1-4|TRBV12-3/TRBV12-4|NA
CASSGTLGSVSEKLFF
TGTGCCAGCAGTGGGACCTTGGGATCCGTCAGTGAAAAACTGTTTTTT
>NA|TRBJ2-7|TRBV3-1|TRBD1
CASSQPIRGTGGNEQYF
TGTGCCAGCAGCCAACCCATCAGGGGGACAGGAGGAAACGAGCAGTACTTC
>few|TRBJ1-2|TRBV20-1|TRBD1
CSASGTGYGYTF
TGCAGTGCATCCGGGACAGGGTATGGCTACACCTTC
>many|TRBJ2-3|TRBV20-1|TRBD2
CSAPTSGDFRTQYF
TGCAGTGCTCCGACTAGCGGGGACTTTCGTACGCAGTATTTT
>few|TRBJ1-2|TRBV5-6|TRBD1
CASSLAYGQGNYGYTF
TGTGCCAGCAGCTTGGCGTATGGACAGGGGAACTATGGCTACACCTTC
>NA|TRBJ1-5|TRBV27|NA
CASSPHRVNSNQPQHF
TGTGCCAGCAGTCCCCACAGGGTCAATAGCAATCAGCCCCAGCATTTT
>NA|TRBJ2-3|TRBV5-1|NA
CASSISPKGPGDTQYF
TGCGCCAGCAGCATTTCCCCGAAGGGGCCGGGAGATACGCAGTATTTT
>NA|TRBJ2-1|TRBV20-1|NA
CSARGQRKSF
TGCAGTGCTAGAGGGCAGAGAAAATCCTTC
>few|TRBJ2-2|TRBV5-1|NA
CASSRGYDTGELFF
TGCGCCAGCAGCCGAGGGTATGACACCGGGGAGCTGTTTTTT
>NA|TRBJ2-3|TRBV20-1|TRBD1
CSARGQPSTDTQYF
TGCAGTGCTAGGGGACAGCCGAGCACAGATACGCAGTATTTT